The 24 T cell receptor beta chains in this list originate from one sample, sequenced in a study of vaccination effects on CD4 cells after COVID-19. Clones were sequenced by immunoSEQ multiplex PCR, and TCRdb holds only the in-frame ones, with some missing. The table records more than 30,000 clones, about 71% of them present only once. CD4+ T cell isolation took place after 10 days of culture. Their recognized antigens are unknown. The sample consisted of CD4+ T cells from PBMCs cultured without peptide, taken before COVID-19 vaccination. The receptor source for this set is a human donor who received a COVID-19 vaccine.

The rearrangement joins TRBV10-3 to TRBJ1-1; D unclear. Germline-derived CDR1 and CDR2 are ENHRY and SYGVKD. V was cut by 1 base and J by 4 bases, with 10 bases left in between. This CDR3 comprises 14 residues. CDR3 amino acids: CAISEYGSSTEAFF. CDR3 DNA sequence: TGTGCCATCAGTGAGTACGGATCGTCCACTGAAGCTTTCTTT.

A few counts support this clone. The chain carries TRBV20-1 and TRBJ1-1; no clear D gene. Germline V gene lookup returns CDR1 DFQATT and CDR2 SNEGSKA (reference sequence). Trimming took off 3 bases at V and 3 bases at J, with 11 bases between the two ends. The CDR3 is 13 residues long. The CDR3 coding sequence is TGCAGTGCTAGTATCAGCGAGTACACTGAAGCTTTCTTT. Its protein product is CSASISEYTEAFF.

V gene TRBV6-5 combines with J gene TRBJ1-5; the match to TRBD1 covers 7 bases. V lost 0 bases, J lost 9 bases, and 2 bases stayed unmatched. The CDR3 sequence is 13 residues long. Looked up from germline, CDR1 is MNHEY and CDR2 is SVGAGI. The CDR3 protein is CASSYSWDRPQHF. CDR3 nucleotide sequence: TGTGCCAGCAGTTACTCGTGGGACAGGCCCCAGCATTTT.

The chain links TRBV11-2 to TRBJ2-5; D might be TRBD1 or TRBD2, each matching 6 bases. This CDR3 spans 14 amino acids. Germline V gene lookup returns CDR1 SGHAT and CDR2 FQNNGV. Trimming took off 1 base at V and 4 bases at J, with 10 bases between the two ends. The CDR3 loop is CASSLGGAPETQYF. CDR3 bases: TGTGCCAGCAGCTTAGGGGGGGCTCCAGAGACCCAGTACTTC.

This clone was seen just once. The chain links TRBV5-1 to TRBJ2-5; 12 bases line up with TRBD2. J gave up 1 base and V 2 bases, and 15 bases lay outside the gene matches. The length of the CDR3 is 20 residues. CDR1 SGHRS and CDR2 YFSETQ come from the germline V gene. The CDR3 coding sequence is TGCGCCAGCAGCTTCCCCGAACAGACTAGCGGGGGCCAGCCCCAAGAGACCCAGTACTTC. As protein: CASSFPEQTSGGQPQETQYF.

This chain connects TRBV9 to TRBJ1-1; TRBD1 matches at 8 bases. Germline V lookup: CDR1 SGDLS, CDR2 YYNGEE. The CDR3 contains 13 residues. Trimming removed 6 bases from V and 4 bases from J; junction bases left unmatched: 5. CDR3 amino acids: CASIGQGGTEAFF. The CDR3 region has the DNA TGTGCCAGCATAGGACAGGGCGGCACTGAAGCTTTCTTT.

The chain has TRBV19 and TRBJ1-1; the match to TRBD1 covers 7 bases. J was trimmed by 6 bases and V by 8 bases; bases with no gene match: 15. The CDR3 has 15 amino acids. Germline V gives CDR1 LNHDA, CDR2 SQIVND (reference sequence). CDR3 nucleotide sequence: TGTGCCAGTTCTCCTAAAACAGGGGTTATCGCTGAAGCTTTCTTT. Protein: CASSPKTGVIAEAFF. Full variable domain (missing parts from reference TRBV19 and TRBJ1-1): DGGITQSPKYLFRKEGQNVTLSCEQNLNHDAMYWYRQDPGQGLRLIYYSQIVNDFQKGDIAEGYSVSREKKESFPLTVTSAQKNPTAFYLCASSPKTGVIAEAFFGQGTRLTVV.

V usage is TRBV5-5 and J usage is TRBJ2-1; 8 bases are shared with TRBD2. With V trimmed by 3 bases and J by 3 bases, 8 bases remained unmatched. The germline gives CDR1 SGHKS, CDR2 YYEKEE (reference sequence). The CDR3 extends over 16 amino acids. The DNA for the CDR3 is TGTGCCAGCAGCTCGGGTAGCGGGGAGTACTACAATGAGCAGTTCTTC. It is translated as CASSSGSGEYYNEQFF.

This clone was detected only a few times. The gene calls are TRBV10-2 and TRBJ1-1; TRBD1 matches 8 bases. V lost 5 bases and J lost 6; bases outside the gene matches: 11. This CDR3 comprises 15 residues. Germline V CDR1 and CDR2: WSHSY, SAAADI. Written as DNA, the CDR3 is TGCGCCAGCAGTATACGGACAGGGAGGTCCTCTGAAGCTTTCTTT. Its translation is CASSIRTGRSSEAFF.

The chain combines TRBV4-2 with TRBJ2-1; the D is unclear. CDR1 is LGHNA, CDR2 YNFKEQ, per germline. CDR3 length equals 15 residues. V lost 2 bases and J lost 7, with 15 bases in between. CDR3 residues: CASSQRSAGRNEQFF. CDR3 coding DNA: TGTGCCAGCAGCCAAAGGTCGGCAGGACGGAATGAGCAGTTCTTC.

This chain joins TRBV12-2 and TRBJ2-7; the table assigns TRBD2, which was not confirmed against the DNA. TRBV12-2 is an annotated pseudogene. This CDR3 is 20 amino acids long. This chain's CDR3 is CASRLVVPSGTSVSPYEQYF. The CDR3 DNA sequence: TGTGCAAGTCGCTTAGTGGTTCCTAGCGGGACGTCCGTAAGCCCCTACGAGCAGTACTTC.

This clone appeared once. CDR3 residues: CASSYSGNTADTIYF. For the CDR3, the DNA is TGTGCCAGCAGTTACTCGGGGAACACTGCGGACACCATATATTTT. The genes are TRBV6-5 and TRBJ1-3; D unresolved. The CDR3 covers 15 residues. V gave up 0 bases and J gave up 8 bases, with 14 bases separating them. Germline V lookup: CDR1 MNHEY, CDR2 SVGAGI.

J is TRBJ2-1 and V is TRBV29-1, with 10 positions matching TRBD2. The CDR3 runs to 16 residues. Germline V gives CDR1 SQVTM, CDR2 ANQGSEA. V shed 0 bases and J 9 bases; nucleotides not matched to a gene: 11. CDR3 sequence reads: CSVEDRASGSQGEQFF. The CDR3 nucleotides read TGCAGCGTTGAAGATCGTGCTAGCGGGAGCCAGGGTGAGCAGTTCTTC.

The J gene is TRBJ2-7, the V gene TRBV5-8; perhaps TRBD1 as D (6 bases). Trimming shortened V by 2 bases and J by 6 bases, and 12 bases separated the two germline ends. CDR3 length: 13 amino acids. In germline, CDR1 is SGHTS, CDR2 YDEGEE. The CDR3 loop reads CASSFRGRREQYF. The CDR3 nucleotides are TGTGCCAGCAGCTTCAGGGGACGACGCGAGCAGTACTTC.

The V and J genes are TRBV19 and TRBJ2-2; 9 nucleotides agree with TRBD2. Germline CDR1 LNHDA, CDR2 SQIVND (reference sequence). With 1 base clipped from V and 4 bases from J, the junction kept 16 bases outside the gene matches. The CDR3 is made up of 20 amino acids. Here the CDR3 DNA reads TGTGCCAGTAGTATAGGGGGGGTGGTAGCGGGAGCCCTGGGCACCGGGGAGCTGTTTTTT. This sequence encodes CASSIGGVVAGALGTGELFF.

The V and J genes are TRBV6-5 and TRBJ1-1, with D possibly being TRBD1 (6 bases). CDR3 length equals 14 residues. In germline, CDR1 is MNHEY, CDR2 SVGAGI. Trimming shortened V by 3 bases and J by 7 bases, and 15 bases separated the two germline ends. The DNA of the CDR3 is TGTGCCAGCAGTTATAGGGGGGGCTATGGTGAAGCTTTCTTT. This gives the protein CASSYRGGYGEAFF.

This chain connects TRBV27 to TRBJ1-2, with 10 bases aligning to TRBD1. Germline loops: CDR1 MNHEY, CDR2 SMNVEV (reference sequence). V lost 7 bases, J lost 7 bases, and 12 bases stayed unmatched. The CDR3 spans 15 residues. The CDR3 nucleotides read TGTGCCAGCAAAAGACCGGGACAGGGGTTTTCTGGCTACACCTTC. This translates into CASKRPGQGFSGYTF.

The genes are TRBV6-2 or TRBV6-3 and TRBJ2-7; 9 bases match TRBD2. Germline CDR1 reads MNHEY; CDR2 reads SVGEGT. This CDR3 region has 14 residues. V shed 4 bases, J shed 2 bases, and the junction held 3 bases outside the gene matches. This CDR3 is CASSFLAGAYEQYF. Here the CDR3 DNA reads TGTGCCAGCAGTTTTTTAGCGGGAGCCTACGAGCAGTACTTC.

The rearrangement uses TRBV6-5 and TRBJ1-2; 10 bases map to TRBD1. After removal of 0 bases from V and 4 bases from J, the junction contained 5 bases not matched to a gene. From germline, CDR1 is MNHEY and CDR2 SVGAGI. The CDR3 is made up of 16 amino acids. The chain's CDR3 is CASSYSGGQGLYGYTF. In DNA form, the CDR3 reads TGTGCCAGCAGTTACTCAGGGGGACAGGGGCTCTATGGCTACACCTTC.

The V call is TRBV10-3, the J call TRBJ1-2, with D possibly TRBD1 on 6 matching bases. Trimming cost V 1 base and J 8 bases, with 8 bases left between them. The V gene's germline CDR1 is ENHRY and CDR2 SYGVKD. The CDR3 covers 12 residues. CDR3: CAISEFDRGYTF. The CDR3 nucleotides read TGTGCCATCAGTGAGTTCGACAGGGGCTACACCTTC.

The CDR3 DNA sequence: TGTGCCAGCAGCTTCGGAACAGGGAAAGAGCAGTTCTTC. This codes for CASSFGTGKEQFF. The J gene is TRBJ2-1, the V gene TRBV11-2; D might be TRBD1 (6 bases). From germline, CDR1 is SGHAT and CDR2 FQNNGV. The CDR3 is 13 amino acids. V was pared by 3 bases and J by 10 bases, with 13 bases between.

The V and J genes are TRBV9 and TRBJ2-3; D perhaps matches TRBD2 (6 bases). Germline values: CDR1 SGDLS, CDR2 YYNGEE. There are 16 residues in the CDR3. Trimming pared 2 bases from V and 6 bases from J, leaving 19 bases between. CDR3 nucleotides: TGTGCCAGCAGCGTGGGGGTTGGGGGGAGCGCGGATACGCAGTATTTT. It encodes CASSVGVGGSADTQYF.

This rearrangement joins TRBV18 to TRBJ1-2, with 8 bases identical to TRBD1. The CDR3 covers 14 residues. Looked up from germline, CDR1 is KGHSH and CDR2 is LQKENI. Trimming took 3 bases from V and 7 from J; bases not matched to a gene: 7. CDR3 amino acids: CASSPPLDRGGYTF. The CDR3 coding sequence is TGTGCCAGCTCACCGCCCCTAGACAGGGGTGGCTACACCTTC.

In the case of this clone: One end of the junction varies from germline; a read error may be responsible. The rearrangement links TRBV29-1 to TRBJ2-5, with a tentative D call TRBD1 (5 bases). The CDR3 consists of 13 residues. Germline-derived CDR1 and CDR2 are SQVTM and ANQGSEA. The DNA of the CDR3 is TGCAGCGTTGAAGGGGGCACACAAGGGACCCAGTACTTC. This codes for CSVEGGTQGTQYF.